The next 20 T cell receptor beta chains were all read from a single sample in a study of PD-L1 blockade in urothelial cancer. Time point reported: peripheral blood 6 weeks after treatment start. Assay: immunoSEQ multiplex PCR; the TCRdb copy retains only in-frame clones and omits some. The profile covers roughly 51,000 clones, with over 75% appearing a single time and approximately 2% taken by the ten largest. The sequences come from PBMCs, collected around atezolizumab (anti-PD-L1) treatment. Receptor source: a man over 45 with urothelial cancer.

This clone came up a few times. The chain combines TRBV10-2 with TRBJ2-7; TRBD1 agrees at 10 bases. Germline V gives CDR1 WSHSY, CDR2 SAAADI. Germline trimming cut 7 bases from V and 3 bases from J; bases unmatched to any gene: 6. This CDR3 is 14 amino acids long. The CDR3 DNA follows: TGCGCCAGCAACCGACAGGGGGCGTTCTACGAGCAGTACTTC. Translation: CASNRQGAFYEQYF.

This clone was detected once. V and J are TRBV20-1 and TRBJ1-1; D uncertain. Germline CDR1 DFQATT, CDR2 SNEGSKA (reference sequence). This CDR3 contains 11 residues. CDR3 in amino acids: CKIGGNTEAFF. The CDR3 DNA reads as TGCAAAATCGGCGGGAACACTGAAGCTTTCTTT.

In its sample, this clone was seen a few times. The gene calls are TRBV10-3 and TRBJ2-2; 11 bases map to TRBD2. The germline gives CDR1 ENHRY, CDR2 SYGVKD. The CDR3 loop spans 19 amino acids. With V trimmed by 2 bases and J by 0 bases, 8 bases remained unmatched. CDR3 residues: CAISELPTSGVANTGELFF. The CDR3 DNA follows: TGTGCCATCAGTGAGCTCCCGACTAGCGGGGTCGCGAACACCGGGGAGCTGTTTTTT.

This clone was observed a few times. The chain has TRBV29-1 and TRBJ2-5, with 7 positions matching TRBD2. V gave up 7 bases and J gave up 2 bases; unmatched junction bases: 13. The CDR3 length is 15 residues. From germline, CDR1 is SQVTM and CDR2 ANQGSEA. The CDR3 sequence is CSARAGPGPQETQYF. The CDR3 DNA sequence: TGCAGCGCCCGAGCGGGGCCGGGTCCGCAAGAGACCCAGTACTTC. Full variable domain (missing parts from reference TRBV29-1 and TRBJ2-5): SAVISQKPSRDICQRGTSLTIQCQVDSQVTMMFWYRQQPGQSLTLIATANQGSEATYESGFVIDKFPISRPNLTFSTLTVSNMSPEDSSIYLCSARAGPGPQETQYFGPGTRLLVL.

This chain joins TRBV2 and TRBJ2-7, with TRBD2 identical over 15 bases. CDR3 length: 21 residues. J was trimmed by 0 bases and V by 11 bases; bases with no gene match: 23. Germline V gives CDR1 SNHLY, CDR2 FYNNEI. CDR3 coding DNA: TGTGCCCTGACCCCTAGGACTAGCGGGAGGGCCGGATCATCAGGCTCCTACGAGCAGTACTTC. As protein: CALTPRTSGRAGSSGSYEQYF.

The rearrangement uses TRBV12-5 and TRBJ2-3; D unclear. The CDR3 is 14 amino acids. V lost 1 base and J lost 2, with 7 bases in between. Germline CDR1 is LGHNT and CDR2 is FRNRAP. The CDR3 nucleotides read TGTGCTAGTGGTTTGGAATTATTCACAGATACGCAGTATTTT. It is translated as CASGLELFTDTQYF.

This rearrangement joins TRBV27 to TRBJ2-1; no clear D. The V and J ends lost 5 bases and 4 bases respectively, with 18 bases between them. Germline assignment: CDR1 MNHEY and CDR2 SMNVEV (reference sequence). The CDR3 runs to 16 residues. This CDR3 is CASSRNLGNPYNEQFF. The CDR3 DNA is TGTGCCAGCAGTCGAAATCTAGGAAACCCTTACAATGAGCAGTTCTTC.

The chain combines TRBV30 with TRBJ2-7, with D perhaps matching TRBD2 (5 bases). This CDR3 has 14 residues. Germline CDR1 GTSNPN, CDR2 SVGIG (reference sequence). The ends were cut back, 4 bases at V and 7 bases at J, with 20 bases in the middle. CDR3 coding DNA: TGTGCCTGGACGGGGTCAGCTCTGACCCCGGAGCAGTACTTC. This codes for CAWTGSALTPEQYF.

CDR3 coding DNA: TGTGCCAGCAGCCCCCCCCCACAGGGGGCGTCCGGGGAGCTGTTTTTT. Translation: CASSPPPQGASGELFF. The chain couples TRBV11-2 to TRBJ2-2; 9 nucleotides match TRBD1. V was clipped by 5 bases and J by 6 bases; unmatched bases: 10. Germline V gene sequence: CDR1 SGHAT, CDR2 FQNNGV. CDR3 length equals 16 residues.

This clone was detected only once. J is TRBJ2-2 and V is TRBV7-2; 7 nucleotides match TRBD2. This CDR3 comprises 15 residues. Per the germline V gene, CDR1 is SGHTA and CDR2 is FQGNSA. With V trimmed by 4 bases and J by 1 base, 3 bases remained unmatched. CDR3 protein: CASSSLAVNTGELFF. CDR3 nucleotides: TGTGCCAGCAGCTCGCTAGCGGTGAACACCGGGGAGCTGTTTTTT. Full variable domain (outside the CDR3, taken from reference TRBV7-2 and TRBJ2-2): GAGVSQSPSNKVTEKGKDVELRCDPISGHTALYWYRQSLGQGLEFLIYFQGNSAPDKSGLPSDRFSAERTGGSVSTLTIQRTQQEDSAVYLCASSSLAVNTGELFFGEGSRLTVL.

V gene TRBV15 combines with J gene TRBJ2-5; unclear D gene. Trimming cost V 1 base and J 3 bases, with 12 bases left between them. The CDR3 has 15 amino acids. Germline V gives CDR1 LNHNV, CDR2 YYDKDF (reference sequence). CDR3 sequence: CATSRGPYTKETQYF. The CDR3 DNA sequence: TGTGCCACCAGCAGAGGCCCATACACCAAAGAGACCCAGTACTTC.

This rearrangement joins TRBV2 to TRBJ2-3, with 7 bases that match TRBD2. The CDR3 spans 15 residues. V gave up 5 bases and J gave up 2 bases; unmatched junction bases: 7. Germline assignment: CDR1 SNHLY and CDR2 FYNNEI. CDR3 in DNA: TGTGCCAGCAGTTCCCGGACTAGTCCCACAGATACGCAGTATTTT. Translated: CASSSRTSPTDTQYF.

V usage is TRBV25-1 and J usage is TRBJ2-1; 8 bases are shared with TRBD2. The CDR3 contains 13 residues. V was pared by 7 bases and J by 6 bases, with 5 bases of the junction left unmatched. Germline V gives CDR1 MGHDK, CDR2 SYGVNS. The CDR3 protein is CASKGLGSNEQFF. In DNA, the CDR3 is TGTGCCAGCAAGGGACTAGGAAGCAATGAGCAGTTCTTC.

The V and J genes are TRBV6-5 and TRBJ2-1; the D gene is possibly TRBD1 (5 bases). Germline assignment: CDR1 MNHEY and CDR2 SVGAGI. The CDR3 runs to 15 residues. Trimming cost V 7 bases and J 2 bases, with 15 bases left between them. In nucleotides, the CDR3 is TGTGCCAGCATGCTACCTCAGGGTACCTACAATGAGCAGTTCTTC. Amino acids: CASMLPQGTYNEQFF.

The sample holds a few counts of this clone. The chain links TRBV5-4 to TRBJ2-7; D ambiguous. The CDR3 has 13 residues. Germline V gene lookup returns CDR1 SGHNT and CDR2 YYREEE (reference sequence). V lost 3 bases, J lost 5 bases, and 12 bases lay in between. This CDR3 is CASSSVAVHEQYF. CDR3 sequence (DNA): TGTGCCAGCAGCTCCGTGGCCGTCCACGAGCAGTACTTC.

The chain links TRBV10-3 to TRBJ2-1; a weak D match, TRBD2 (6 bases). CDR1 and CDR2 from the germline V gene are ENHRY and SYGVKD. There are 11 residues in the CDR3. Trimming removed 6 bases at V and 7 bases at J, with 7 bases between. The DNA for the CDR3 is TGTGCCATCAGAGGAGGGAATGAGCAGTTCTTC. It is translated as CAIRGGNEQFF.

Note on this clone: The junction departs from germline at one end; a sequencing error may be responsible. The chain is built from TRBV18 and TRBJ2-2, with a tentative D call TRBD2 (6 bases). Germline V gives CDR1 KGHSH, CDR2 LQKENI. This CDR3 has 15 amino acids. The CDR3 region is CTSSQVGEDTGELFF. The CDR3 DNA sequence: TGTACCAGCTCTCAAGTAGGGGAGGACACCGGGGAGCTGTTTTTT.

The chain couples TRBV7-9 to TRBJ1-2; D unresolved. Per germline, CDR1 SEHNR and CDR2 FQNEAQ (reference sequence). The CDR3 has 15 amino acids. Between the trimmed V and J ends, which lost 4 bases and 4 bases, there was a span of 16 bases. CDR3 sequence (DNA): TGTGCCAGCAGCTCCCCCCATCCGGGAACCTATGGCTACACCTTC. Encoded protein: CASSSPHPGTYGYTF. Full variable domain (remainder filled in from reference TRBV7-9 and TRBJ1-2): DTGVSQNPRHKITKRGQNVTFRCDPISEHNRLYWYRQTLGQGPEFLTYFQNEAQLEKSRLLSDRFSAERPKGSFSTLEIQRTEQGDSAMYLCASSSPHPGTYGYTFGSGTRLTVV.

This chain connects TRBV11-2 to TRBJ2-3; 7 bases are shared with TRBD2. Per germline, CDR1 SGHAT and CDR2 FQNNGV. V lost 5 bases to trimming and J lost 2 bases; unmatched junction nucleotides: 10. The CDR3 spans 16 residues. The DNA for the CDR3 is TGTGCCAGCAGCCCACTCTGGGGGAGGGACACAGATACGCAGTATTTT. The encoded protein is CASSPLWGRDTDTQYF.

The CDR3 protein is CASSLRQGGIYEQFF. CDR3 nucleotides: TGTGCCAGCAGTTTACGGCAGGGGGGTATCTATGAGCAGTTCTTC. The V and J genes are TRBV27 and TRBJ2-1, with D tentatively TRBD1 (7 bases). Germline CDR1 MNHEY, CDR2 SMNVEV (reference sequence). V lost 2 bases and J lost 8, with 16 bases in between. The CDR3 runs 15 residues.